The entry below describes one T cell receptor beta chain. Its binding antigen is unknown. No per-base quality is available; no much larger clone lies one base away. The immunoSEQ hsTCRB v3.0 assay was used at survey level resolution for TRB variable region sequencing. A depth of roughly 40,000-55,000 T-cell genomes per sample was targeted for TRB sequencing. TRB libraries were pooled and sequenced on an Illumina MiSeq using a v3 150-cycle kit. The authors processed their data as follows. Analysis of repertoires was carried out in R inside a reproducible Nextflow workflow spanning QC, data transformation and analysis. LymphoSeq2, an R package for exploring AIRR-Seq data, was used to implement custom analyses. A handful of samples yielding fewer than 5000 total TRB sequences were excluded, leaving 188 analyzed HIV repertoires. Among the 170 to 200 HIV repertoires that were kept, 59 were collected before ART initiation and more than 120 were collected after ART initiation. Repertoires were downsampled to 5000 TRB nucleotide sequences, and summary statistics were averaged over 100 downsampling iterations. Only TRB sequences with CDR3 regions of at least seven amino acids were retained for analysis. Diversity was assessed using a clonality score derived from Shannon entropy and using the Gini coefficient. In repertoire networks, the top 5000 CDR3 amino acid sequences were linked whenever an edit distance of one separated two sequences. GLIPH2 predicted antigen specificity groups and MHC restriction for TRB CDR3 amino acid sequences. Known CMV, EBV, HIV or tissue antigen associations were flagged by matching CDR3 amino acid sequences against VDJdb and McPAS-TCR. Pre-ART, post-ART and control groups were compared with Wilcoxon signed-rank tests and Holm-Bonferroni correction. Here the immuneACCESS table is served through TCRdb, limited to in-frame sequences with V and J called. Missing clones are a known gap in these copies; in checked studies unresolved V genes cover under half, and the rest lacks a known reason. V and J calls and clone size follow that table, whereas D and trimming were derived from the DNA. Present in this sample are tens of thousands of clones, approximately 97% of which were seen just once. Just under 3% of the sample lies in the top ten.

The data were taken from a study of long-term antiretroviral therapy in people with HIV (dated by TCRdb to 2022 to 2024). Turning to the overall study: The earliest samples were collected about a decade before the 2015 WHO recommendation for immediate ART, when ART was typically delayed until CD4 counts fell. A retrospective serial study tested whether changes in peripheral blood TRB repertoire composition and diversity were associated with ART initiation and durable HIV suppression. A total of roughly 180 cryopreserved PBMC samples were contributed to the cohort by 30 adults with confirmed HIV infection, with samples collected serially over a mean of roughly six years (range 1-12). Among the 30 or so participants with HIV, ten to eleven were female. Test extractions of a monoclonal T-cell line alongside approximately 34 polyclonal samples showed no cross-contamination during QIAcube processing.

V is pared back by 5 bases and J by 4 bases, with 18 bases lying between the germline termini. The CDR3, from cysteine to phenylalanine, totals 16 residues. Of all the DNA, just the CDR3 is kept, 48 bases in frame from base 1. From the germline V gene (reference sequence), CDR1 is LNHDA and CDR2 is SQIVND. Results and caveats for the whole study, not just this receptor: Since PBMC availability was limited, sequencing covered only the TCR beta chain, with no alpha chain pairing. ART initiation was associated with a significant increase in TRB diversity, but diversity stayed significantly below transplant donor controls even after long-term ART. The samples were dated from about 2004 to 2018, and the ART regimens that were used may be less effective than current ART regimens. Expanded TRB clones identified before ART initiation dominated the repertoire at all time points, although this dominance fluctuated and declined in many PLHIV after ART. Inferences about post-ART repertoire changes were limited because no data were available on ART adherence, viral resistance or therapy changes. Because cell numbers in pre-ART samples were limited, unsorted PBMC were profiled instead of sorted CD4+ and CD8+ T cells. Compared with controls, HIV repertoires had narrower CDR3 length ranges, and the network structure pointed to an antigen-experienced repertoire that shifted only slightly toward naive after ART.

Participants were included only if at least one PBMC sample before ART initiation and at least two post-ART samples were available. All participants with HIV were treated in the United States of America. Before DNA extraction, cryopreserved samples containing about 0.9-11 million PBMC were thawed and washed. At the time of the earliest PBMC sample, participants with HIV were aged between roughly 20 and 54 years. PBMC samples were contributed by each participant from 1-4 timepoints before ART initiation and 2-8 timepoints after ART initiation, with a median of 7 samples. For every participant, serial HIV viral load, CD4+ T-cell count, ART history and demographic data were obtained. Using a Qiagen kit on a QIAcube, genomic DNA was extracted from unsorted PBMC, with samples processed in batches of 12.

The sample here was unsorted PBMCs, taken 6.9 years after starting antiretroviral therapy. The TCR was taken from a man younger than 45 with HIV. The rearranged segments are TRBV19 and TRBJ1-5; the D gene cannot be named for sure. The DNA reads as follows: TGTGCCAGTAGTTTCCCCGGACGAGCCGGTAATCAGCCCCAGCATTTT. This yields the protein CASSFPGRAGNQPQHF. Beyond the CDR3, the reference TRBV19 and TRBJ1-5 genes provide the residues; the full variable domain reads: DGGITQSPKYLFRKEGQNVTLSCEQNLNHDAMYWYRQDPGQGLRLIYYSQIVNDFQKGDIAEGYSVSREKKESFPLTVTSAQKNPTAFYLCASSFPGRAGNQPQHFGDGTRLSIL.